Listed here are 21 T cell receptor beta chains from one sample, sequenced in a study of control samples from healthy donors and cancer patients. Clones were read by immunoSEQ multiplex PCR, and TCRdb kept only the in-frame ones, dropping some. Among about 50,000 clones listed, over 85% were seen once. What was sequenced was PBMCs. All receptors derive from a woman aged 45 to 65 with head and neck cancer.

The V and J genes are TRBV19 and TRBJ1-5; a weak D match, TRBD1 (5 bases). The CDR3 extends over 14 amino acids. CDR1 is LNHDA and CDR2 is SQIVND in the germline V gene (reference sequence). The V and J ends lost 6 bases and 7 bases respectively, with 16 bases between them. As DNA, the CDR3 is TGTGCCAGTAGCCCTTCCCCAGGGTCCCAGCCCCAGCATTTT. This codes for CASSPSPGSQPQHF. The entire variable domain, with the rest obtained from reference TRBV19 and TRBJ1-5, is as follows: DGGITQSPKYLFRKEGQNVTLSCEQNLNHDAMYWYRQDPGQGLRLIYYSQIVNDFQKGDIAEGYSVSREKKESFPLTVTSAQKNPTAFYLCASSPSPGSQPQHFGDGTRLSIL.

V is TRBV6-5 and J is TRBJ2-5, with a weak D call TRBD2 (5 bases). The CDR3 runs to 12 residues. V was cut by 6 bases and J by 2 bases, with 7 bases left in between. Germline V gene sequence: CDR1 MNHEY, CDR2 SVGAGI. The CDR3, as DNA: TGTGCCAGCAGCCGGGATCAAGAGACCCAGTACTTC. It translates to CASSRDQETQYF.

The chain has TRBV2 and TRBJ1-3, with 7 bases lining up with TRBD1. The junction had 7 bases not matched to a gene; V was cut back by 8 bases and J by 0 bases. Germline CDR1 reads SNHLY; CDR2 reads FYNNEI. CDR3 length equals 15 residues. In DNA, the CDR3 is TGTGCCAGCGGCACAGGGGCCAACTCTGGAAACACCATATATTTT. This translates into CASGTGANSGNTIYF.

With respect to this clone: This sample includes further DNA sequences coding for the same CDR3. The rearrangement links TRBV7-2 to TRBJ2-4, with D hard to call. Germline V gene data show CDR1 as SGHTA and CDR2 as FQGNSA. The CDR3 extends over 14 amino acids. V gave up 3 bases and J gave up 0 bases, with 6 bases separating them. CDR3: CASSLGGAKNIQYF. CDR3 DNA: TGTGCCAGCAGCTTGGGCGGAGCCAAAAACATTCAGTACTTC.

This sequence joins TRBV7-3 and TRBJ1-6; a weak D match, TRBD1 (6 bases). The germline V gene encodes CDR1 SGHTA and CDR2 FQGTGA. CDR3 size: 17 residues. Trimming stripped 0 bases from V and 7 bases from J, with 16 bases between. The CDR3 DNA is TGTGCCAGCAGCTTAACTTGGAGGGGGAGGGGAAATTCACCCCTCCACTTT. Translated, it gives CASSLTWRGRGNSPLHF.

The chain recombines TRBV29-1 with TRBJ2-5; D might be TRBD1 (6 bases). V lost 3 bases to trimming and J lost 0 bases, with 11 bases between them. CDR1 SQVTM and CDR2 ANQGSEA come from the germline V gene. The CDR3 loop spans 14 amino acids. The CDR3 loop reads CSVDSGVYQETQYF. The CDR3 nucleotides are TGCAGCGTTGATTCAGGGGTTTACCAAGAGACCCAGTACTTC.

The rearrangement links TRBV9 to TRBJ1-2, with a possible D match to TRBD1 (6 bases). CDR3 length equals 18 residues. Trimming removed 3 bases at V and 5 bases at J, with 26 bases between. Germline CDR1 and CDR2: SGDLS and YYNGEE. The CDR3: CASSAVVGWGAPRYGYTF. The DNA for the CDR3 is TGTGCCAGCAGCGCCGTCGTAGGTTGGGGGGCGCCTAGGTATGGCTACACCTTC. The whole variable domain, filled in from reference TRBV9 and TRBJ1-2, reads DSGVTQTPKHLITATGQRVTLRCSPRSGDLSVYWYQQSLDQGLQFLIQYYNGEERAKGNILERFSAQQFPDLHSELNLSSLELGDSALYFCASSAVVGWGAPRYGYTFGSGTRLTVV.

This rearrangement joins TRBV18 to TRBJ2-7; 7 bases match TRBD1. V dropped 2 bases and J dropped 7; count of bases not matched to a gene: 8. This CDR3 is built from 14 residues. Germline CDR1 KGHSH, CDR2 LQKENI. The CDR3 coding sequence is TGTGCCAGCTCACCAGGGACAGCGTTACGAGAGCAGTACTTC. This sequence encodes CASSPGTALREQYF.

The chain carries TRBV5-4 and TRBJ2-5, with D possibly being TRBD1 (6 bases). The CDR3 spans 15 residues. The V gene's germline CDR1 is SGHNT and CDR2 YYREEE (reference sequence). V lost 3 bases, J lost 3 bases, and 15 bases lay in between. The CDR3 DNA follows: TGTGCCAGCAGCTCCCTTGGGACAACCGAAGAGACCCAGTACTTC. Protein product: CASSSLGTTEETQYF.

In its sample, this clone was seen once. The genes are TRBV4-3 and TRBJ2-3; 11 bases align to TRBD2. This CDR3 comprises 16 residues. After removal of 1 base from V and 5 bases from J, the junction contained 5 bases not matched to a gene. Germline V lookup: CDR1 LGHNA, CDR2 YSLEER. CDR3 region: CASSQVGGLAGDTQYF. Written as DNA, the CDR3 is TGCGCCAGCAGCCAAGTAGGAGGACTAGCGGGAGATACGCAGTATTTT.

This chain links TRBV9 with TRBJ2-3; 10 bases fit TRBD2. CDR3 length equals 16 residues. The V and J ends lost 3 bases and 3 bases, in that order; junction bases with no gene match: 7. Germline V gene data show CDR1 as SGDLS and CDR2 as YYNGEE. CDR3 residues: CASSGQAGGRTDTQYF. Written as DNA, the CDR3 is TGTGCCAGCAGCGGTCAAGCGGGAGGGCGTACAGATACGCAGTATTTT.

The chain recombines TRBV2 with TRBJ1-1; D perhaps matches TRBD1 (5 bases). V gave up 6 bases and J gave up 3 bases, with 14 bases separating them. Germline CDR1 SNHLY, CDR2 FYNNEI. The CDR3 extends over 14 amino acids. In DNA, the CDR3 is TGTGCCAGCAGCGCCTCCCGCAGGGACACTGAAGCTTTCTTT. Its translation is CASSASRRDTEAFF.

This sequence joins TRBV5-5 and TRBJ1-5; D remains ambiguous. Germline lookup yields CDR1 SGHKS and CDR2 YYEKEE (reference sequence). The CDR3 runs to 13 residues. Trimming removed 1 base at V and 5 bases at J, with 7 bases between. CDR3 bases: TGTGCCAGCAGCTTGTGGTCGCATCAGCCCCAGCATTTT. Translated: CASSLWSHQPQHF.

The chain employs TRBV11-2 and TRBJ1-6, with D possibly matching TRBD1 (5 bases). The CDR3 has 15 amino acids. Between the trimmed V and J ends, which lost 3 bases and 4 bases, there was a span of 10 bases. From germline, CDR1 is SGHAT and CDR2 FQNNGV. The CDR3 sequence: CASSLYRSYNSPLHF. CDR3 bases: TGTGCCAGCAGCTTGTACAGGTCTTATAATTCACCCCTCCACTTT.

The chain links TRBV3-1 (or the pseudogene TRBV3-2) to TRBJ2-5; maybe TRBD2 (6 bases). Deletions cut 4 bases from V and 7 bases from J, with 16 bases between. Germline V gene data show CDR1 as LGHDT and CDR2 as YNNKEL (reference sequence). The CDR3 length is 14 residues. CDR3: CASSLRVKEGTQYF. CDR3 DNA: TGTGCCAGCAGCCTCAGGGTAAAGGAGGGGACCCAGTACTTC.

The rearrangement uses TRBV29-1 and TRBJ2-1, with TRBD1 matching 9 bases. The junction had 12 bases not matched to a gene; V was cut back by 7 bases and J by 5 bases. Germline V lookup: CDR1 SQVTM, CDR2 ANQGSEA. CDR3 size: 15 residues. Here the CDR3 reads CSGSSTGGNHNEQFF. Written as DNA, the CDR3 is TGCAGCGGATCCTCGACAGGGGGGAACCACAATGAGCAGTTCTTC.

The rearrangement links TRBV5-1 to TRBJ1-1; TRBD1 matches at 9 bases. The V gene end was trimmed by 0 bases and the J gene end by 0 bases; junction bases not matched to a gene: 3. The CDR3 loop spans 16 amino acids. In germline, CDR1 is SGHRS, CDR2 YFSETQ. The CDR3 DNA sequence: TGCGCCAGCAGCTTGGGACAGGGGGGAGTGAACACTGAAGCTTTCTTT. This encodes CASSLGQGGVNTEAFF.

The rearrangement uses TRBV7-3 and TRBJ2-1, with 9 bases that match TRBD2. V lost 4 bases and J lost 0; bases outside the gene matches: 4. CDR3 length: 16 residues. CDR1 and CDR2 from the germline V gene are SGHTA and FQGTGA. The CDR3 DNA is TGTGCCAGCAGCTCGCATAGCGGGAGCTCCTACAATGAGCAGTTCTTC. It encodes CASSSHSGSSYNEQFF.

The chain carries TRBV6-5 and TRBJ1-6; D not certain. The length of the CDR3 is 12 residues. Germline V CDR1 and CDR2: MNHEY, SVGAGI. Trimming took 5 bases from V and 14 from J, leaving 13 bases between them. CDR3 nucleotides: TGTGCCAGCAGTCAAACCTTAACGGCCCTCCACTTT. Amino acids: CASSQTLTALHF.

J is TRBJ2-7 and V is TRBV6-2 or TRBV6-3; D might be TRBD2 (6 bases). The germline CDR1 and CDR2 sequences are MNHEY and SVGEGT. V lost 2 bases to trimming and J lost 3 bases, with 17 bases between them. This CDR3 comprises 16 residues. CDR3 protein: CASSYRASATNYEQYF. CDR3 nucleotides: TGTGCCAGCAGTTACCGGGCTAGCGCTACAAACTACGAGCAGTACTTC.

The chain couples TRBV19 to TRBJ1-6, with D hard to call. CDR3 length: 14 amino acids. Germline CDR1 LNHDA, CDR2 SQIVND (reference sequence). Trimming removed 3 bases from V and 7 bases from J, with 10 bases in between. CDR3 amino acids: CASSIQGYNSPLHF. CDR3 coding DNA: TGTGCCAGTAGTATTCAAGGGTACAATTCACCCCTCCACTTT.